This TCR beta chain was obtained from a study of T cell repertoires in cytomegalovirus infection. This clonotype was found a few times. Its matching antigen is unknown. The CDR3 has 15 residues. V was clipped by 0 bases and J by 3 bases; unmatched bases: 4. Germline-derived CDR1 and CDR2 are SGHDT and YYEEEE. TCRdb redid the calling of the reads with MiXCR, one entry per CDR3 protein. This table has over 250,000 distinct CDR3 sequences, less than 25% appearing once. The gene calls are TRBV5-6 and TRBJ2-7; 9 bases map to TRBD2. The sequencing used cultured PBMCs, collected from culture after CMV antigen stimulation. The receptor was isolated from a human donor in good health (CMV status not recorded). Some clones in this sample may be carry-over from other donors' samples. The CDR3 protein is CASSLEGTSSYEQYF. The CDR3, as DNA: TGTGCCAGCAGCTTGGAGGGGACTAGCAGCTACGAGCAGTACTTC. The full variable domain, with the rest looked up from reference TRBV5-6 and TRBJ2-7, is DAGVTQSPTHLIKTRGQQVTLRCSPKSGHDTVSWYQQALGQGPQFIFQYYEEEERQRGNFPDRFSGHQFPNYSSELNVNALLLGDSALYLCASSLEGTSSYEQYFGPGTRLTVT.